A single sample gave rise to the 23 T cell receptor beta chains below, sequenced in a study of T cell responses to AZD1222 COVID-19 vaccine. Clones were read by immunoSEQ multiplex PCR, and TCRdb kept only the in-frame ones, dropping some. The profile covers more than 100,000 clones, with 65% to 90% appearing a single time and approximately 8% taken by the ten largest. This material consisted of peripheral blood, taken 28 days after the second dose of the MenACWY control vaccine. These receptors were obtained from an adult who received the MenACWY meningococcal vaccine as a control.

This CDR3 reads CASSLPWRGRFNEQFF. The DNA for the CDR3 is TGTGCCAGCAGCCTACCTTGGCGCGGGAGATTCAATGAGCAGTTCTTC. The gene calls are TRBV6-2 or TRBV6-3 and TRBJ2-1; TRBD2 matches at 7 bases. Germline CDR1 MNHEY, CDR2 SVGEGT. V trimming: 6 bases; J trimming: 6 bases; junction bases outside the gene matches: 14. CDR3 size: 16 residues.

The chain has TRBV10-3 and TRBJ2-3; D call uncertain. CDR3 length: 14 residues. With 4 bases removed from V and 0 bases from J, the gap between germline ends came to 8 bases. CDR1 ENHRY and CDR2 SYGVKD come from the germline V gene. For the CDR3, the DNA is TGTGCCATCAGTGGTAGTACTAGCACAGATACGCAGTATTTT. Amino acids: CAISGSTSTDTQYF.

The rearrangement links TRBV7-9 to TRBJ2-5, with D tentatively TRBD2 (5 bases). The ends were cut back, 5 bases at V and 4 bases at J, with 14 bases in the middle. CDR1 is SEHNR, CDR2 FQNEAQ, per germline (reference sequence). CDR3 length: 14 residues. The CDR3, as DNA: TGTGCCAGCAGCCCATCTCGGGATCGAGAGACCCAGTACTTC. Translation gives CASSPSRDRETQYF.

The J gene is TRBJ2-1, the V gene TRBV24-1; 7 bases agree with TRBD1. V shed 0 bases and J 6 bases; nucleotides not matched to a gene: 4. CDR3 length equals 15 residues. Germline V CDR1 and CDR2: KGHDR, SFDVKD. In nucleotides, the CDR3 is TGTGCCACCAGTGATTTGCATCACAGGGGCAATGAGCAGTTCTTC. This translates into CATSDLHHRGNEQFF.

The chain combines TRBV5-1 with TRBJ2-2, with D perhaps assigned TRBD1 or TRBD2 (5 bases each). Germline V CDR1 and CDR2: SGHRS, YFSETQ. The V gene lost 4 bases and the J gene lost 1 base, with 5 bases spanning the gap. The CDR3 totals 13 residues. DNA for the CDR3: TGCGCCAGCAGCGGGGGGAACACCGGGGAGCTGTTTTTT. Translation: CASSGGNTGELFF.

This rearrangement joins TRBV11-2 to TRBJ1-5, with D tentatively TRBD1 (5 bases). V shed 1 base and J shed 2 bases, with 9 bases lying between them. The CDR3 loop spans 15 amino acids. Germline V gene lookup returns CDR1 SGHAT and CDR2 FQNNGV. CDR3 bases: TGTGCCAGCAGCTTAGTGGGAGGGGGCAATCAGCCCCAGCATTTT. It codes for CASSLVGGGNQPQHF.

The CDR3 loop reads CASSFLLAGGTDTQYF. The CDR3 nucleotides read TGTGCCAGCAGTTTCCTACTAGCGGGGGGGACAGATACGCAGTATTTT. V and J are TRBV6-5 and TRBJ2-3, with 13 bases identical to TRBD2. The germline V gene has CDR1 MNHEY and CDR2 SVGAGI. CDR3 length: 16 amino acids. V was pared by 4 bases and J by 3 bases, with 4 bases of the junction left unmatched.

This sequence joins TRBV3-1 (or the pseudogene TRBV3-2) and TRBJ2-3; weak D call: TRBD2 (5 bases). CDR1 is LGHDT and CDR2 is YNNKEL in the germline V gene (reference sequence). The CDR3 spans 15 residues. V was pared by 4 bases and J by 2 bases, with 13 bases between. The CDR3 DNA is TGTGCCAGCAGCCCGGAGGCGGCCTACACAGATACGCAGTATTTT. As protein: CASSPEAAYTDTQYF.

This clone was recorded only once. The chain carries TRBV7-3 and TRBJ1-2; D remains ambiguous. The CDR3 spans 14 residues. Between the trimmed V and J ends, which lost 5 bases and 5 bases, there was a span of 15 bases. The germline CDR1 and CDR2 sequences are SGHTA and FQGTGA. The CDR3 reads CASSPTAVSYGYTF. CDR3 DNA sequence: TGTGCCAGCAGCCCAACGGCAGTCTCTTATGGCTACACCTTC.

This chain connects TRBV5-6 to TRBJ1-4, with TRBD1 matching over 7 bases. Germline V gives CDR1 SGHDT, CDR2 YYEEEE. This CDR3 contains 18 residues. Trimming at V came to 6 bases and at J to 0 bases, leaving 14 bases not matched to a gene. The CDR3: CASNSWGQPLATNEKLFF. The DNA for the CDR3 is TGTGCCAGCAACTCCTGGGGACAGCCTTTAGCAACTAATGAAAAACTGTTTTTT. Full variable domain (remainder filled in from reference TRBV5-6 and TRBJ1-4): DAGVTQSPTHLIKTRGQQVTLRCSPKSGHDTVSWYQQALGQGPQFIFQYYEEEERQRGNFPDRFSGHQFPNYSSELNVNALLLGDSALYLCASNSWGQPLATNEKLFFGSGTQLSVL.

The CDR3 loop reads CASSLGLAGGYEQYV. The CDR3 bases are TGTGCCAGCAGCCTCGGACTAGCGGGGGGGTACGAGCAGTACGTC. The rearrangement links TRBV7-8 to TRBJ2-7, with 15 bases that match TRBD2. Germline V gene sequence: CDR1 SGHVS, CDR2 FQNEAQ. V shed 5 bases, J shed 4 bases, and the junction held 3 bases outside the gene matches. The CDR3 spans 15 residues.

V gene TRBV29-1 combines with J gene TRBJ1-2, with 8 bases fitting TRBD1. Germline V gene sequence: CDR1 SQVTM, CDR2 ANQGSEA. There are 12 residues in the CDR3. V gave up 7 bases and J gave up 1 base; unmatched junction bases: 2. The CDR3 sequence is CSGQGFNYGYTF. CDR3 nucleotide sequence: TGCAGCGGACAGGGGTTTAACTATGGCTACACCTTC.

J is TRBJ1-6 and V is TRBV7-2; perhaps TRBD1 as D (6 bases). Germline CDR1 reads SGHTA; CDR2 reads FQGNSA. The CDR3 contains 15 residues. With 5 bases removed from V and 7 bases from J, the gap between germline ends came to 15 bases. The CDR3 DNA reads TGTGCCAGCAGCCCCTCGGGGGCCCGCAATTCACCCCTCCACTTT. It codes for CASSPSGARNSPLHF.

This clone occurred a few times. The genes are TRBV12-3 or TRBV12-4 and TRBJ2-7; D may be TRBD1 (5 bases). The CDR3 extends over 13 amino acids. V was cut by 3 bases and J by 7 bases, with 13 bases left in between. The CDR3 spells CASSFIWAGEQYF. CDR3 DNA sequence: TGTGCCAGCAGTTTCATCTGGGCAGGGGAGCAGTACTTC.

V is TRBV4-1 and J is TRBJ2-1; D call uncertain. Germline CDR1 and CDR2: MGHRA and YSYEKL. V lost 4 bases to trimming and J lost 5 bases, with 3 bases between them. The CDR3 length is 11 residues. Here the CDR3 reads CASSRDNEQFF. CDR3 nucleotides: TGCGCCAGCAGCCGAGACAATGAGCAGTTCTTC.

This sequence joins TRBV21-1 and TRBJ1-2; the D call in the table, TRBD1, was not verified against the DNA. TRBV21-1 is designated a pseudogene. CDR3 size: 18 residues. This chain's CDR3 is CASSRSPGQTRLNYGYTF. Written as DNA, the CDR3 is TGTGCCAGCAGCAGATCTCCGGGACAGACACGTCTTAACTATGGCTACACCTTC.

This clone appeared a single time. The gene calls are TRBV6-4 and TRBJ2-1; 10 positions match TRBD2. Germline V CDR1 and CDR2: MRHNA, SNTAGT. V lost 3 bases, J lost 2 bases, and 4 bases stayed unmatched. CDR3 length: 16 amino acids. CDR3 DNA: TGTGCCAGCAGTGAAAGCGGGGGGGCCCCCTACAATGAGCAGTTCTTC. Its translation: CASSESGGAPYNEQFF.

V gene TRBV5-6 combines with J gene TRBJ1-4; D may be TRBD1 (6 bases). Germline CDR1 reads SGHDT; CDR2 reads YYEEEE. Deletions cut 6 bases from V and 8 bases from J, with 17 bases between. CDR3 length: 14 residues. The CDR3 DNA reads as TGTGCCAGCACCTTAGGGGGTAACGTCGAAAAACTGTTTTTT. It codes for CASTLGGNVEKLFF.

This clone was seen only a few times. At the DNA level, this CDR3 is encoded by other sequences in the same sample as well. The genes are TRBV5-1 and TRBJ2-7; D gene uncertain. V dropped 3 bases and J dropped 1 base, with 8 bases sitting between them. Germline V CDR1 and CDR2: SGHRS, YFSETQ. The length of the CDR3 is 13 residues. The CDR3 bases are TGCGCCAGCAGCTCCGACCCGTCCTACGAGCAGTACTTC. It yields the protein CASSSDPSYEQYF.

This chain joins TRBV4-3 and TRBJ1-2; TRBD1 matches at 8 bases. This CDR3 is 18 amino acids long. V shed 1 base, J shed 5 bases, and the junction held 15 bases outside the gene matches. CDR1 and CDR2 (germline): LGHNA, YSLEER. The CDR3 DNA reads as TGCGCCAGCAGCCAAGGGTTTTCTGGGGGACAGGCCGTATATGGCTACACCTTC. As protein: CASSQGFSGGQAVYGYTF.

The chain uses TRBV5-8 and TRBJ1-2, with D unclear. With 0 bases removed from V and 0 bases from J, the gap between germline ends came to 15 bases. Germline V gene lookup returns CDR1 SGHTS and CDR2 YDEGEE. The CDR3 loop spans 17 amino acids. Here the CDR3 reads CASSLASTRAANYGYTF. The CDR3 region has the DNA TGTGCCAGCAGCTTGGCTAGTACGAGGGCGGCTAACTATGGCTACACCTTC.

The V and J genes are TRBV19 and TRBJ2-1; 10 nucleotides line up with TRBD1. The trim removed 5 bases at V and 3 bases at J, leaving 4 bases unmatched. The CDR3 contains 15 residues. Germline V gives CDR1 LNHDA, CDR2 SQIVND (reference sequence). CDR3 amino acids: CASSLRTGGYNEQFF. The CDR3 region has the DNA TGTGCCAGTAGTCTCCGGACAGGGGGCTACAATGAGCAGTTCTTC.

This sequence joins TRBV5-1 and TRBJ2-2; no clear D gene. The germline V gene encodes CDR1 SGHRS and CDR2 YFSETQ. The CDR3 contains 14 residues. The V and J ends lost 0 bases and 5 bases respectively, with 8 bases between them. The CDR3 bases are TGCGCCAGCAGCTTGGAGACTCCGACCGGGGAGCTGTTTTTT. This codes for CASSLETPTGELFF. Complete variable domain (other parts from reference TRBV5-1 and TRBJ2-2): KAGVTQTPRYLIKTRGQQVTLSCSPISGHRSVSWYQQTPGQGLQFLFEYFSETQRNKGNFPGRFSGRQFSNSRSEMNVSTLELGDSALYLCASSLETPTGELFFGEGSRLTVL.